The rows below give T cell receptor beta chains drawn from one sample of a study of blood T cell repertoires in COVID-19. Repertoires were generated with immunoSEQ multiplex PCR, while TCRdb's copy carries only in-frame clones and drops some. The table records about 120,000 clones, 75% to 90% of them present only once. The source material was peripheral blood. The source is a man aged 65 to 79 with acute or convalescent COVID-19. CDR3s leave out the opening cysteine and the closing phenylalanine or tryptophan. The D gene is left open where the match is weak. Clone size is not always given. Where it is, it says once, few, many or a class for expanded clones.

cdr3_aa	v_call	clone_size	j_call	d_call
ASSPVGQRDTIY	TRBV9	-	TRBJ1-3	-
ASGSKRGYNSPLH	TRBV19	-	TRBJ1-6	-
ASSRNRVTEAF	TRBV12-3/TRBV12-4	-	TRBJ1-1	-
ATSAKGGAVTNEKLF	TRBV15	-	TRBJ1-4	-
ASATDTNYGYT	TRBV10-3	-	TRBJ1-2	-
ASSYIETYYGYT	TRBV6-6	once	TRBJ1-2	-
ASSPGTSGNTDTQY	TRBV5-1	-	TRBJ2-3	TRBD2
ASSLGLARNTGELF	TRBV5-1	-	TRBJ2-2	TRBD2
ASSLGQGFSYEQY	TRBV5-6	once	TRBJ2-7	-
ASTGGANVLT	TRBV19	-	TRBJ2-6	-
SVGTHGNQPQH	TRBV29-1	-	TRBJ1-5	-
ASRREVSNQPQH	TRBV2	-	TRBJ1-5	-
ASSSRDTGGLAGVRELF	TRBV5-1	-	TRBJ2-2	TRBD2
ASRVASVGTDTQY	TRBV6-5	-	TRBJ2-3	-
ASSQAGGRGGNIQY	TRBV7-9	-	TRBJ2-4	TRBD2
ASSETKNTEAF	TRBV10-1	-	TRBJ1-1	-
ATSDLGRNGELF	TRBV24-1	-	TRBJ2-2	-
ASRQQGYEQY	TRBV5-1	-	TRBJ2-7	-
ASRGTAPNIQY	TRBV28	once	TRBJ2-4	TRBD1
ASSSSGQVYEQY	TRBV5-4	-	TRBJ2-7	-
ASSLNLGYEQY	TRBV9	-	TRBJ2-7	-
ASSEPLAGTYEQY	TRBV25-1	-	TRBJ2-7	TRBD2
ASSLEGTGVYEQY	TRBV11-2	-	TRBJ2-7	TRBD1
ASSLHPGSYEQY	TRBV5-8	few	TRBJ2-7	-
ATRSGTGGARTEAF	TRBV24-1	-	TRBJ1-1	TRBD1
ASSPVLQRTEAF	TRBV28	-	TRBJ1-1	-
ASMRTGLQPQH	TRBV6-5	-	TRBJ1-5	-
ASSPQGGGQETQY	TRBV5-1	-	TRBJ2-5	-
ASSIDPAGGPKNIQY	TRBV19	-	TRBJ2-4	TRBD2
ASSFGQGNEKLF	TRBV5-1	-	TRBJ1-4	TRBD1
ASSKAGFREGNFGQY	TRBV21-1	-	TRBJ2-7	-
ASSRMTSTDTQY	TRBV2	few	TRBJ2-3	-
ASSFSGTENQPQH	TRBV5-1	-	TRBJ1-5	TRBD1
ASSRAGQGAHEQY	TRBV5-4	-	TRBJ2-7	TRBD1
ASSVEGRETQY	TRBV9	-	TRBJ2-5	-
ASTKRFLTGTSTDTQY	TRBV11-2	-	TRBJ2-3	-
SVEAGTPTHGYT	TRBV29-1	-	TRBJ1-2	-
ASAGALAGGLGELF	TRBV5-1	-	TRBJ2-2	TRBD2
ASSFGQAQETQY	TRBV5-1	-	TRBJ2-5	TRBD1
SVEILTQPYEQY	TRBV29-1	once	TRBJ2-7	-
ASSISEVTDTQY	TRBV19	-	TRBJ2-3	-
ASSLDRGARGTEAF	TRBV7-9	-	TRBJ1-1	-
ASSLAGRIGSDTQY	TRBV5-4	-	TRBJ2-3	-
ASSLPWTGDTDTYTEAF	TRBV7-3	-	TRBJ1-1	TRBD1
ASSADRGRSGYT	TRBV2	-	TRBJ1-2	TRBD1
ASSKDSGYGYT	TRBV28	-	TRBJ1-2	-
VRSLDVAAVPSSYNSPLH	TRBV7-5	-	TRBJ1-6	-
ASRRISAGLIDEQF	TRBV2	-	TRBJ2-1	-
ASSPLGQGVLDTQY	TRBV18	-	TRBJ2-3	TRBD1
ASSQEGSGQPQH	TRBV4-2	-	TRBJ1-5	-
ASSSHPGGAGTEAF	TRBV28	-	TRBJ1-1	-
ASSEPGLAGVGETQY	TRBV6-1	-	TRBJ2-5	TRBD2